The next 10 T cell receptor beta chains were all read from a single sample in a study of blood T cell repertoires in COVID-19. This table comes from immunoSEQ multiplex PCR, and its TCRdb copy is limited to in-frame clones, with some not included. The data contain roughly 300,000 clones, more than 85% of them singletons. The specimen sequenced was peripheral blood. The origin of the receptors is a woman aged 25-40 years with COVID-19, enrolled during active disease.

This clone appeared a few times. CDR3: CATGRDADEKLFF. Here the CDR3 DNA reads TGTGCCACCGGGCGGGACGCGGATGAAAAACTGTTTTTT. This chain links TRBV15 with TRBJ1-4, with a tentative D call TRBD1 (5 bases). This CDR3 is 13 amino acids long. V was cut by 8 bases and J by 6 bases, with 13 bases left in between. CDR1 LNHNV and CDR2 YYDKDF come from the germline V gene (reference sequence).

The J gene is TRBJ1-2, the V gene TRBV28; D perhaps matches TRBD1 (5 bases). Germline lookup yields CDR1 MDHEN and CDR2 SYDVKM. This CDR3 is built from 14 residues. With 6 bases removed from V and 4 bases from J, the gap between germline ends came to 15 bases. CDR3 region: CASSQLQVSYGYTF. For the CDR3, the DNA is TGTGCCAGCAGCCAGTTACAGGTTTCCTATGGCTACACCTTC.

This chain links TRBV3-1 (or the pseudogene TRBV3-2) with TRBJ2-7; D unclear. V was trimmed by 0 bases and J by 6 bases, leaving 18 bases between them. The germline V gene has CDR1 LGHDT and CDR2 YNNKEL (reference sequence). The CDR3 loop spans 16 amino acids. Here the CDR3 DNA reads TGTGCCAGCAGCCAAGAAATTCCACAGTTCGCCACCGAGCAGTACTTC. Translated, it gives CASSQEIPQFATEQYF.

This clone appeared many times. The chain carries TRBV7-2 and TRBJ1-3; 10 bases are shared with TRBD1. V dropped 6 bases and J dropped 6; count of bases not matched to a gene: 8. The germline gives CDR1 SGHTA, CDR2 FQGNSA. This CDR3 has 15 residues. CDR3 amino acids: CASSRGQGLSNTIYF. The CDR3 DNA reads as TGTGCCAGCAGTCGGGGACAGGGGCTCTCAAACACCATATATTTT.

The rearrangement links TRBV18 to TRBJ1-6; the D gene is possibly TRBD1 (5 bases). Germline V CDR1 and CDR2: KGHSH, LQKENI. Trimming shortened V by 6 bases and J by 7 bases, and 13 bases separated the two germline ends. This CDR3 has 14 amino acids. The chain's CDR3 is CASSPGLANSPLHF. The CDR3 coding sequence is TGTGCCAGCTCCCCGGGACTTGCGAATTCACCCCTCCACTTT.

This chain uses TRBV9 with TRBJ2-3; D is unclear. Trimming removed 0 bases from V and 0 bases from J, with 5 bases in between. The CDR3 is made up of 14 amino acids. Per germline, CDR1 SGDLS and CDR2 YYNGEE. CDR3 protein: CASSVESSTDTQYF. The CDR3 nucleotides read TGTGCCAGCAGCGTAGAGAGTAGCACAGATACGCAGTATTTT.

This clone came up once. J is TRBJ1-5 and V is TRBV21-1. TRBV21-1 is tagged as a pseudogene. The CDR3 is 17 residues long. CDR3 amino acids: CASSKALRDRSNQPQHF. For the CDR3, the DNA is TGTGCCAGCAGCAAAGCGCTGAGGGATCGGAGCAATCAGCCCCAGCATTTT.

This clone has only a few counts. The chain recombines TRBV18 with TRBJ2-1; TRBD1 matches 11 bases. The CDR3 has 14 amino acids. Trimming took 6 bases from V and 6 from J; bases not matched to a gene: 4. Germline V gene data show CDR1 as KGHSH and CDR2 as LQKENI. The CDR3 reads CASSPGTGGNEQFF. CDR3 in DNA: TGTGCCAGCTCCCCCGGGACAGGGGGCAATGAGCAGTTCTTC. The full variable domain, in which reference TRBV18 and TRBJ2-1 provide the parts outside the CDR3, is NAGVMQNPRHLVRRRGQEARLRCSPMKGHSHVYWYRQLPEEGLKFMVYLQKENIIDESGMPKERFSAEFPKEGPSILRIQQVVRGDSAAYFCASSPGTGGNEQFFGPGTRLTVL.

Here the CDR3 DNA reads TGTGCCAGCACACGAGGGGCGGGAGAGGGGAATGAGCAGTTCTTC. Its translation is CASTRGAGEGNEQFF. This rearrangement joins TRBV2 to TRBJ2-1, with 7 nucleotides matching TRBD2. CDR1 is SNHLY and CDR2 is FYNNEI in the germline V gene. V shed 7 bases, J shed 7 bases, and the junction held 13 bases outside the gene matches. The CDR3 runs to 15 residues. Combining the CDR3 with reference TRBV2 and TRBJ2-1 gives the whole variable domain EPEVTQTPSHQVTQMGQEVILRCVPISNHLYFYWYRQILGQKVEFLVSFYNNEISEKSEIFDDQFSVERPDGSNFTLKIRSTKLEDSAMYFCASTRGAGEGNEQFFGPGTRLTVL.

V gene TRBV12-3 or TRBV12-4 combines with J gene TRBJ1-1, with D possibly being TRBD1 (6 bases). The V and J ends lost 4 bases and 7 bases respectively, with 13 bases between them. This CDR3 is built from 13 residues. The CDR3 is CASSSPGHLEAFF. The CDR3 DNA follows: TGTGCCAGCAGTTCCCCGGGACACCTTGAAGCTTTCTTT.